This TCR beta chain was identified during a study of graft-versus-host responses after intestinal transplantation. On the study more broadly: All recipients got anti-thymocyte globulin induction, then tacrolimus and steroids for about three years. Study-level results: Among circulating GvH clones, peak levels were associated with early post-transplant declines in HvG clones. Recipient marrow contained GvH clones, some of which appeared first in ileum or blood.

Data came from immunoSEQ multiplex PCR; TCRdb stores just in-frame clones and leaves some out. The repertoire has about 100,000 clones, over 75% of them found once; the top ten carry 0.85% to 1%. With regard to this clone: The antigen is not known.

The germline V gene encodes CDR1 MDHEN and CDR2 SYDVKM. Deletions cut 4 bases from V and 7 bases from J, with 5 bases between. The length of the CDR3 is 12 residues. The TCR comes from a human donor who was the organ donor for an intestinal transplant. The material was unstimulated CD4+ T cells sorted from spleen or lymph node cells, obtained before transplant. The chain has TRBV28 and TRBJ1-6; D is possibly TRBD1 (5 bases). CDR3 residues: CASSSGNSPLHF. DNA of the CDR3: TGTGCCAGCAGTTCAGGGAATTCACCCCTCCACTTT.